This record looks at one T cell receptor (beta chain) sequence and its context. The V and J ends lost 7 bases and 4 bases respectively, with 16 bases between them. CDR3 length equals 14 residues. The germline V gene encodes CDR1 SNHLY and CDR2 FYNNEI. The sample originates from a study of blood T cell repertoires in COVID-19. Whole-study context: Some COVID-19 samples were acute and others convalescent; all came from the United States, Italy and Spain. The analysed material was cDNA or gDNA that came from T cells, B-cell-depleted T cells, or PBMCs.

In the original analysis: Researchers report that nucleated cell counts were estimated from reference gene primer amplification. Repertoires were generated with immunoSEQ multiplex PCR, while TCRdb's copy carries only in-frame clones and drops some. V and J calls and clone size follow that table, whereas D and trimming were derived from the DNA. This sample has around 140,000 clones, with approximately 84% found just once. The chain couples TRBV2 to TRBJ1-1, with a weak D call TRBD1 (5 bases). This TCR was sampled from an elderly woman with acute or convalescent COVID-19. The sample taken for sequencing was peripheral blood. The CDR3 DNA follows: TGTGCCAGCATCCGATTCGGGGGTCCCACTGAAGCTTTCTTT. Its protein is CASIRFGGPTEAFF.